The clone carrying this T cell receptor beta chain has ten or more counts. What it recognizes is unknown. The record originates from a study of identical twins. Trimming at V came to 3 bases and at J to 6 bases, leaving 4 bases not matched to a gene. CDR3 length: 15 amino acids. The germline gives CDR1 LGHDT, CDR2 YNNKEL (reference sequence). MiXCR, applied by TCRdb to the 5' RACE reads, yields one record per CDR3 protein. The table includes roughly 280,000 distinct CDR3 sequences, 9.5% detected once. Study results and limitations: While abundant cord blood beta clonotypes carried fewer insertions, memory repertoires showed no such pattern.

The same sample was also used in a study of yellow fever vaccine responses in identical twins.

This chain links TRBV3-1 with TRBJ2-1, with 11 bases identical to TRBD1. The TCR comes from a woman between 18 and 29 years old in good health. What was sequenced was CD8+ T cells sorted from blood. The CDR3 DNA sequence: TGTGCCAGCAGCCAGGCCGGGACAGGGGGCAATGAGCAGTTCTTC. Translated, it gives CASSQAGTGGNEQFF.